Listed here are 24 T cell receptor beta chains from one sample, sequenced in a study of shared clonotypes between healthy human individuals. TCRdb's copy holds only in-frame clones and misses some; the assay was immunoSEQ multiplex PCR. The table lists some 1 million clones, about 75% of them singletons. The specimen was memory CD4+ T cells sorted from blood. Indicated subset: CD45RA-negative fraction. The receptors originated from a young man in good health.

A few counts support this clone. The chain recombines TRBV9 with TRBJ1-3, with D possibly being TRBD1 (5 bases). In germline, CDR1 is SGDLS, CDR2 YYNGEE. The CDR3 has 15 residues. V lost 5 bases, J lost 3 bases, and 15 bases lay in between. This CDR3 is CASSQSPGGGNTIYF. CDR3 nucleotide sequence: TGTGCCAGCAGTCAATCCCCCGGGGGTGGAAACACCATATATTTT.

The V call is TRBV5-1, the J call TRBJ2-5; tentatively, D is TRBD1 (6 bases). The CDR3 totals 14 residues. Germline V gene sequence: CDR1 SGHRS, CDR2 YFSETQ. V lost 9 bases, J lost 5 bases, and 20 bases lay in between. CDR3 sequence: CATCIQGSGETQYF. As DNA, the CDR3 is TGCGCCACCTGTATTCAGGGGTCCGGGGAGACCCAGTACTTC.

This clone was found many times. V and J are TRBV13 and TRBJ2-5, with TRBD2 matching over 10 bases. This CDR3 spans 16 amino acids. CDR1 and CDR2 (germline): PRHDT, FYEKMQ (reference sequence). J gave up 5 bases and V 0 bases, and 6 bases lay outside the gene matches. CDR3 protein: CASSLGQRGGFETQYF. The CDR3 DNA reads TGTGCCAGCAGCTTAGGCCAGCGGGGGGGCTTTGAGACCCAGTACTTC.

About this clone itself: The sample holds other DNA sequences that translate to the same CDR3. The rearrangement links TRBV28 to TRBJ2-1; 8 positions match TRBD1. Germline assignment: CDR1 MDHEN and CDR2 SYDVKM. V shed 6 bases, J shed 2 bases, and the junction held 6 bases outside the gene matches. The CDR3 extends over 15 amino acids. Here the CDR3 DNA reads TGTGCCAGCAGCCTAACAGGGGGAACCTACAATGAGCAGTTCTTC. Amino acid sequence: CASSLTGGTYNEQFF.

V gene TRBV6-1 combines with J gene TRBJ1-1; tentatively, D is TRBD1 (5 bases). Trimming stripped 3 bases from V and 0 bases from J, with 14 bases between. Germline V gene sequence: CDR1 MNHNS, CDR2 SASEGT. This CDR3 contains 16 residues. CDR3 protein: CASSDGTDYMNTEAFF. The CDR3 region has the DNA TGTGCCAGCAGTGATGGGACTGACTATATGAACACTGAAGCTTTCTTT.

The chain links TRBV29-1 to TRBJ2-7; 11 bases are shared with TRBD1. The trim removed 7 bases at V and 9 bases at J, leaving 8 bases unmatched. Germline loops: CDR1 SQVTM, CDR2 ANQGSEA. The CDR3 runs 12 residues. CDR3 sequence reads: CSGTGQGGRQYF. The CDR3 DNA reads TGCAGCGGAACGGGACAGGGGGGTCGGCAGTACTTC.

The V call is TRBV9, the J call TRBJ1-3, with D perhaps matching TRBD1 (6 bases). V was pared by 5 bases and J by 3 bases, with 15 bases between. The CDR3 consists of 15 residues. CDR1 and CDR2 from the germline V gene are SGDLS and YYNGEE. CDR3 DNA sequence: TGTGCCAGCAGTCGCATGGGGGCATATGGAAACACCATATATTTT. Its protein is CASSRMGAYGNTIYF.

This chain links TRBV27 with TRBJ2-2; 13 bases line up with TRBD2. The V segment lost 6 bases and the J segment 7 bases; nucleotides outside the gene matches: 5. CDR1 MNHEY and CDR2 SMNVEV come from the germline V gene (reference sequence). The CDR3 totals 15 residues. CDR3 sequence reads: CASRLAGGPNGELFF. The CDR3 DNA is TGTGCCAGCAGACTAGCGGGAGGGCCTAACGGGGAGCTGTTTTTT.

This clone was detected only a few times. The sample has other DNA sequences that encode this CDR3 too. The gene calls are TRBV27 and TRBJ1-5; no clear D gene. The CDR3 is made up of 14 amino acids. The germline V gene has CDR1 MNHEY and CDR2 SMNVEV (reference sequence). The V gene lost 2 bases and the J gene lost 3 bases, with 8 bases spanning the gap. The CDR3 loop reads CASSLGTANQPQHF. CDR3 coding DNA: TGTGCCAGCAGTTTAGGCACAGCCAATCAGCCCCAGCATTTT.

This chain links TRBV6-5 with TRBJ1-2, with D uncertain. The CDR3 runs 14 residues. V was cut by 5 bases and J by 6 bases, with 16 bases left in between. Germline CDR1 MNHEY, CDR2 SVGAGI. CDR3 amino acids: CASSPSRASDGYTF. DNA of the CDR3: TGTGCCAGCAGTCCTTCCCGGGCCTCGGATGGCTACACCTTC.

This chain joins TRBV9 and TRBJ2-2; a weak D match, TRBD2 (6 bases). Germline CDR1 SGDLS, CDR2 YYNGEE. Trimming left V 4 bases short and J 7 bases short, with 17 bases between. This CDR3 contains 15 residues. The DNA of the CDR3 is TGTGCCAGCAGCCCCGATGCGGGAAAGGGCGGGGAGCTGTTTTTT. Its translation: CASSPDAGKGGELFF. Looking up the rest from reference TRBV9 and TRBJ2-2 gives the full variable domain: DSGVTQTPKHLITATGQRVTLRCSPRSGDLSVYWYQQSLDQGLQFLIQYYNGEERAKGNILERFSAQQFPDLHSELNLSSLELGDSALYFCASSPDAGKGGELFFGEGSRLTVL.

This clone occurred once. This chain links TRBV2 with TRBJ2-3; TRBD2 aligns across 9 bases. The length of the CDR3 is 16 residues. V lost 8 bases and J lost 2; bases outside the gene matches: 11. The germline CDR1 and CDR2 sequences are SNHLY and FYNNEI. Here the CDR3 DNA reads TGTGCCAGCGGGAAACACCCGGGACTAGCCACAGATACGCAGTATTTT. As protein: CASGKHPGLATDTQYF.

V usage is TRBV4-1 and J usage is TRBJ2-5; 7 bases fit TRBD1. Unmatched junction bases numbered 8, after V lost 0 bases and J lost 1 base. The CDR3 is made up of 17 amino acids. CDR1 is MGHRA and CDR2 is YSYEKL in the germline V gene. The CDR3 spells CASSQDRTTGTQETQYF. The CDR3 nucleotides are TGCGCCAGCAGCCAAGATCGAACGACAGGGACCCAAGAGACCCAGTACTTC.

V gene TRBV10-1 combines with J gene TRBJ2-7; no definite D call. Germline CDR1 reads WNHNN; CDR2 reads SYGVQD (reference sequence). V was clipped by 1 base and J by 3 bases, with 10 bases between them. This CDR3 region has 14 residues. CDR3 region: CASSELGSGYEQYF. CDR3 sequence (DNA): TGCGCCAGCAGTGAGTTAGGCTCGGGCTACGAGCAGTACTTC.

The chain employs TRBV7-9 and TRBJ2-1; perhaps D is TRBD1 or TRBD2 (6 bases each). The CDR3 runs 13 residues. Germline V gene data show CDR1 as SEHNR and CDR2 as FQNEAQ (reference sequence). DNA of the CDR3: TGTGCAAGGGGGGCGTTATCGGGGAATGAGCAGTTCTTC. Residues: CARGALSGNEQFF.

The chain recombines TRBV7-9 with TRBJ2-5; tentative D call: TRBD1 (5 bases). Germline CDR1 reads SEHNR; CDR2 reads FQNEAQ (reference sequence). The CDR3 has 15 residues. Trimming took off 2 bases at V and 2 bases at J, with 12 bases between the two ends. In DNA form, the CDR3 reads TGTGCCAGCAGCTTAAGGTTGGGGCAACAAGAGACCCAGTACTTC. Residues: CASSLRLGQQETQYF.

This chain connects TRBV19 to TRBJ1-1; no definite D call. Germline CDR1 is LNHDA and CDR2 is SQIVND (reference sequence). The V and J ends lost 7 bases and 3 bases respectively, with 12 bases between them. The CDR3 runs 13 residues. CDR3 in DNA: TGTGCCAGTAACGCAGGTCCTTACACTGAAGCTTTCTTT. Protein product: CASNAGPYTEAFF.

This chain joins TRBV10-3 and TRBJ2-1, with D perhaps TRBD2 (6 bases). Germline assignment: CDR1 ENHRY and CDR2 SYGVKD. Trimming left V 4 bases short and J 0 bases short, with 19 bases between. CDR3 length: 18 residues. The CDR3 spells CAISGLRDSLASYNEQFF. CDR3 in DNA: TGTGCCATCAGTGGGCTACGGGACTCTTTAGCCTCCTACAATGAGCAGTTCTTC.

CDR3 protein: CASSLAGTGVDTQYF. As DNA, the CDR3 is TGTGCCAGCAGCTTGGCAGGGACAGGGGTAGATACGCAGTATTTT. The chain couples TRBV5-8 to TRBJ2-3, with 10 bases aligning to TRBD1. This CDR3 contains 15 residues. Germline lookup yields CDR1 SGHTS and CDR2 YDEGEE. V dropped 0 bases and J dropped 5; count of bases not matched to a gene: 3.

The chain employs TRBV30 and TRBJ2-2; tentatively, D is TRBD1 (6 bases). V was cut by 2 bases and J by 3 bases, with 13 bases left in between. Germline V lookup: CDR1 GTSNPN, CDR2 SVGIG (reference sequence). There are 15 residues in the CDR3. The CDR3, as DNA: TGTGCCTGGAGTCAGGGGAAAAGGGACACCGGGGAGCTGTTTTTT. It encodes CAWSQGKRDTGELFF.

The chain carries TRBV25-1 and TRBJ2-3; TRBD2 aligns across 9 bases. The CDR3 totals 15 residues. The V and J ends lost 1 base and 5 bases, in that order; junction bases with no gene match: 4. Germline loops: CDR1 MGHDK, CDR2 SYGVNS. CDR3 protein: CASSEWGLAGDTQYF. CDR3 in DNA: TGTGCCAGCAGTGAATGGGGACTAGCTGGAGATACGCAGTATTTT.

The V gene is TRBV4-1, the J gene TRBJ1-2; tentatively, D is TRBD1 (5 bases). The germline V and J ends were trimmed by 0 bases and 7 bases, with 12 bases remaining between them. Germline assignment: CDR1 MGHRA and CDR2 YSYEKL. The CDR3 has 14 amino acids. CDR3 in DNA: TGCGCCAGCAGCCAAGACAGGGATCTTCGTGGCTACACCTTC. It codes for CASSQDRDLRGYTF.

The CDR3 region is CASSPTTGTNYGYTF. The CDR3 region has the DNA TGTGCCAGCAGTCCGACCACGGGGACTAACTATGGCTACACCTTC. The chain recombines TRBV11-2 with TRBJ1-2; D remains ambiguous. The germline CDR1 and CDR2 sequences are SGHAT and FQNNGV. V was pared by 6 bases and J by 0 bases, with 14 bases between. CDR3 size: 15 residues.

The chain employs TRBV9 and TRBJ2-3; no clear D gene. V lost 0 bases, J lost 2 bases, and 10 bases lay in between. Germline CDR1 is SGDLS and CDR2 is YYNGEE. The CDR3 covers 15 residues. CDR3 loop: CASSVEIANTDTQYF. CDR3 coding DNA: TGTGCCAGCAGCGTAGAGATAGCCAACACAGATACGCAGTATTTT.